A single sample is the source of the 17 T cell receptor beta chains below, sequenced in a study of T cells in Graves' hyperthyroidism and ophthalmopathy. Using RNA transcripts as the source, TCR beta CDR3 regions were amplified. First-round RT-PCR with HTBI primers amplified the TCR CDR3 region. TCRdb fed the multiplex PCR reads into MiXCR, producing one record per CDR3 protein. The sample records 340,000 or so distinct CDR3 sequences, approximately 18% being singletons. The source material was blood. The receptors come from a woman aged 45-59 years with Graves' hyperthyroidism.

This clonotype was detected ten times or more. The rearrangement uses TRBV12-3 or TRBV12-4 and TRBJ1-1, with D unresolved. Between the trimmed V and J ends, which lost 6 bases and 5 bases, there was a span of 13 bases. CDR3 length: 13 amino acids. CDR3 protein: CASSPPGRTEAFF. The DNA for the CDR3 is TGTGCCAGCAGCCCCCCCGGTAGGACTGAAGCTTTCTTT.

The chain joins TRBV4-2 to TRBJ2-2, with D perhaps matching TRBD1 or TRBD2 (5 bases each). The V gene lost 0 bases and the J gene lost 6 bases, with 11 bases spanning the gap. The CDR3 length is 15 residues. Germline V CDR1 and CDR2: LGHNA, YNFKEQ. The CDR3 region is CASSQERGAPGELFF. The CDR3 bases are TGTGCCAGCAGCCAAGAACGGGGCGCCCCCGGGGAGCTGTTTTTT.

This clonotype was detected only a few times. The chain joins TRBV6-1 to TRBJ1-6; possibly TRBD1 for D (5 bases). CDR1 is MNHNS, CDR2 SASEGT, per germline. Trimming took 5 bases from V and 9 from J, leaving 20 bases between them. This CDR3 spans 16 amino acids. The DNA of the CDR3 is TGTGCCAGCAGTTATCTTGGGTCTTGGGACCTTTCACCCCTCCACTTT. This encodes CASSYLGSWDLSPLHF.

Comment on this clonotype: Being one base from a much bigger clone, this may be a read error. The CDR3 is CASSSSAETGTNQPQHF. The CDR3 coding sequence is TGTGCCAGCAGCTCCTCCGCTGAGACAGGGACCAATCAGCCCCAGCATTTT. The chain couples TRBV6-5 to TRBJ1-5; 7 nucleotides agree with TRBD1. Germline V CDR1 and CDR2: MNHEY, SVGAGI. This CDR3 has 17 residues. J gave up 3 bases and V 6 bases, and 14 bases lay outside the gene matches.

Ten or more counts support this clonotype. The chain uses TRBV7-8 and TRBJ1-1; 9 nucleotides agree with TRBD1. From germline, CDR1 is SGHVS and CDR2 FQNEAQ. This CDR3 is built from 16 residues. J gave up 1 base and V 2 bases, and 5 bases lay outside the gene matches. For the CDR3, the DNA is TGTGCCAGCAGCTTATTAGGACAGGGGAAGAACACTGAAGCTTTCTTT. Translation: CASSLLGQGKNTEAFF.

This clonotype was counted only a few times. This sequence joins TRBV6-1 and TRBJ1-1; 8 bases are a match to TRBD1. Germline V lookup: CDR1 MNHNS, CDR2 SASEGT. This CDR3 region has 12 residues. V lost 6 bases to trimming and J lost 8 bases; unmatched junction nucleotides: 5. CDR3 residues: CASRTDRGEAFF. The CDR3 DNA reads TGTGCCAGCAGGACCGACAGGGGAGAAGCTTTCTTT.

This clonotype was observed a handful of times. The J gene is TRBJ1-1, the V gene TRBV3-1, with TRBD1 identical over 7 bases. Trimming took 1 base from V and 1 from J; bases not matched to a gene: 3. The CDR3 is 15 amino acids. Germline CDR1 LGHDT, CDR2 YNNKEL (reference sequence). The CDR3 nucleotides are TGTGCCAGCAGCCAAGGCTGGACAGGGAACACTGAAGCTTTCTTT. Translating gives CASSQGWTGNTEAFF.

This clonotype was found a few times. CDR3 amino acids: CASGGQGGTEAFF. In DNA form, the CDR3 reads TGTGCCAGCGGGGGACAGGGAGGCACTGAAGCTTTCTTT. V and J are TRBV2 and TRBJ1-1, with 9 bases fitting TRBD1. This CDR3 has 13 amino acids. Germline V gives CDR1 SNHLY, CDR2 FYNNEI. V lost 8 bases, J lost 4 bases, and 5 bases stayed unmatched. The variable domain in full, completed from reference TRBV2 and TRBJ1-1, reads EPEVTQTPSHQVTQMGQEVILRCVPISNHLYFYWYRQILGQKVEFLVSFYNNEISEKSEIFDDQFSVERPDGSNFTLKIRSTKLEDSAMYFCASGGQGGTEAFFGQGTRLTVV.

This clonotype appeared a single time. The chain uses TRBV5-1 and TRBJ2-7; possible D gene TRBD1, 5 bases. Trimming took off 5 bases at V and 5 bases at J, with 14 bases between the two ends. The CDR3 extends over 13 amino acids. Germline V gives CDR1 SGHRS, CDR2 YFSETQ. The CDR3 DNA reads as TGCGCCAGCAGTTTCCAGGGTTGGAACGAGCAGTACTTC. Its translation: CASSFQGWNEQYF.

In this sample, this clonotype turned up many times. The chain uses TRBV2 and TRBJ2-3; 14 bases are shared with TRBD2. V was clipped by 10 bases and J by 2 bases; unmatched bases: 8. There are 16 residues in the CDR3. Germline CDR1 SNHLY, CDR2 FYNNEI. The CDR3, as DNA: TGTGCCATACGGACTAGCGGGGGGACGACCACAGATACGCAGTATTTT. This sequence encodes CAIRTSGGTTTDTQYF.

In this sample, this clonotype turned up many times. The chain uses TRBV15 and TRBJ2-5, with D tentatively TRBD1 (5 bases). In germline, CDR1 is LNHNV, CDR2 YYDKDF (reference sequence). Trimming stripped 4 bases from V and 4 bases from J, with 19 bases between. This CDR3 contains 16 residues. The CDR3 DNA is TGTGCCACCAGCACACGAGGATCAGGGAATGCAGAGACCCAGTACTTC. This codes for CATSTRGSGNAETQYF.

In the case of this clonotype: This may stem from a read error, because a much larger clone lies one nucleotide away. This chain links TRBV12-3 or TRBV12-4 with TRBJ1-1; 8 bases line up with TRBD1. The CDR3 totals 13 residues. CDR3: CASSLQGASEASF. In DNA form, the CDR3 reads TGTGCCAGCAGTTTACAGGGGGCGTCTGAAGCTTCCTTT.

This clonotype has ten or more counts. The rearrangement uses TRBV6-1 and TRBJ2-3; TRBD1 or TRBD2 may be the D gene (6 bases each). V shed 2 bases and J shed 2 bases, with 11 bases lying between them. The germline CDR1 and CDR2 sequences are MNHNS and SASEGT. CDR3 length: 15 residues. The CDR3: CASSEPGATTDTQYF. In DNA, the CDR3 is TGTGCCAGCAGTGAACCGGGGGCAACCACAGATACGCAGTATTTT.

This clonotype came up many times. The chain uses TRBV20-1 and TRBJ2-5; D uncertain. This CDR3 has 14 amino acids. CDR1 and CDR2 from the germline V gene are DFQATT and SNEGSKA (reference sequence). The V gene lost 6 bases and the J gene lost 0 bases, with 14 bases spanning the gap. CDR3 sequence reads: CSARSTIDQETQYF. The CDR3 DNA reads as TGCAGTGCCAGGAGTACTATCGACCAAGAGACCCAGTACTTC.

This clonotype has a handful of counts. The chain uses TRBV3-1 and TRBJ2-1; 7 nucleotides align to TRBD2. Germline lookup yields CDR1 LGHDT and CDR2 YNNKEL (reference sequence). The junction had 4 bases not matched to a gene; V was cut back by 3 bases and J by 5 bases. The CDR3 loop spans 14 amino acids. CDR3 nucleotide sequence: TGTGCCAGCAGCCAGGGAGGGGCCGACAATGAGCAGTTCTTC. Translated: CASSQGGADNEQFF.

This clonotype was seen many times. The genes are TRBV18 and TRBJ2-7, with D uncertain. Per the germline V gene, CDR1 is KGHSH and CDR2 is LQKENI. V dropped 2 bases and J dropped 3 bases, with 11 bases sitting between them. The CDR3 loop spans 14 amino acids. CDR3 sequence (DNA): TGTGCCAGCTCACCAGGGCTAAATAACTACGAGCAGTACTTC. Translating it yields CASSPGLNNYEQYF.

This clonotype was detected ten times or more. The chain is built from TRBV3-1 and TRBJ2-5, with 10 bases that match TRBD2. After removal of 3 bases from V and 7 bases from J, the junction contained 8 bases not matched to a gene. Germline CDR1 and CDR2: LGHDT and YNNKEL (reference sequence). CDR3 length: 15 amino acids. The CDR3 DNA reads as TGTGCCAGCAGCCAGGAAGCGGGGGGGAGCTCGACCCAGTACTTC. It encodes CASSQEAGGSSTQYF.